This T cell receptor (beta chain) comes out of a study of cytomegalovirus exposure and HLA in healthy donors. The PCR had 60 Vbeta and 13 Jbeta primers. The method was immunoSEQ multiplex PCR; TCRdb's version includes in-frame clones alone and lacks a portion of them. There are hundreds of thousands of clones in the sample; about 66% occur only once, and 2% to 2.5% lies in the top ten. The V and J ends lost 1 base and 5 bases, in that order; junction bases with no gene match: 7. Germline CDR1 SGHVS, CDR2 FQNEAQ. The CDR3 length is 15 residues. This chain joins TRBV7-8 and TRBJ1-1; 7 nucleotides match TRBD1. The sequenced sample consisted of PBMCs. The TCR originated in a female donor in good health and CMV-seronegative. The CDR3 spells CASSLVRGPGTEAFF. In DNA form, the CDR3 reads TGTGCCAGCAGCTTAGTGAGGGGGCCGGGTACTGAAGCTTTCTTT.